This TCR beta chain was obtained from a study of blood T cell repertoires in COVID-19. Background on the study: PBMCs, B-cell-depleted T cells, or T cells provided the cDNA or gDNA that made up the material.

Trimming pared 11 bases from V and 2 bases from J, leaving 12 bases between. The CDR3 is made up of 12 amino acids. The germline gives CDR1 SEHNR, CDR2 FQNEAQ (reference sequence). Generated by immunoSEQ multiplex PCR, the TCRdb table keeps only in-frame clones and is missing some. The table includes 300,000 to 400,000 clones, over 75% detected once. V and J are TRBV7-9 and TRBJ1-1, with TRBD1 as a possible D gene (5 bases). This clonotype was sampled from a woman under 40 who had recovered from COVID-19. Material for sequencing was PBMCs or T cells enriched from blood (not recorded which). The CDR3 bases are TGTGCCGGGGCCAGGGCCAACACTGAAGCTTTCTTT. It is translated as CAGARANTEAFF.